Here is one T cell receptor (beta chain) with its context. Its binding antigen is unknown. Per-nucleotide qualities are absent, and no much larger clonotype sits a single base away. The CDR3 regions of human TCRbeta chains were analyzed by immunosequencing. Processing in the source paper ran as follows. Repertoire TCRs were matched against a reference library of SARS-CoV-2-specific TCRs generated with the MIRA antigen-specificity platform. Breadth meant the fraction of unique TCRs that were SARS-CoV-2-associated, whereas depth meant the fraction of total T cells that were SARS-CoV-2-associated. Each spike-specific TCR was assigned to its reactive spike region and to a CD4 or CD8 class using the MIRA data. Log10-transformed breadth and depth values were compared by one-way ANOVA with Sidak's multiple comparisons tests. TCRdb retrieved this table from immuneACCESS and kept in-frame rearrangements only. Not all clones are present; in checked studies, unresolved V genes account for under half, and no reason is known for the remainder. For V, J and clone size, that table is used; D and trimming come from the DNA. This sample is represented by roughly 120,000 clones; approximately 90% of them were singletons. Of the sample, over 4.5% is held by the ten largest clones.

The source of the sample is a study of T cell responses to AZD1222 COVID-19 vaccine (dated by TCRdb to the early 2020s). About the study as a whole: Because spike-specific TCR depth and breadth did not differ between the two schedules, AZD1222 recipients who got a second dose at roughly 4 weeks were pooled with those who got a second dose at roughly 12 weeks. A total of just over 230 trial participants underwent TCR sequencing, of whom 200 to 220 had received two doses of AZD1222 and 26 had received two doses of the MenACWY control vaccine. Trial participants were enrolled by age into 18-55, 56-69 and 70-plus year subgroups, with roughly 160, 29 and 62 TCR-sequenced participants respectively.

What this sample's time point label stands for: baseline before first vaccination. Samples from vaccinated people were obtained from the UK trials COV001 and COV002, which included a single-blind randomized controlled phase 2/3 trial of AZD1222 (ChAdOx1 nCoV-19) in healthy adults. Trial participant PBMC samples were collected at day 0 and day 28 after the second dose for TCRbeta chain sequencing. Beyond this particular receptor, the publication reports: Vaccine-associated CD4 TCRs spanned the whole spike protein, with dominant responses in regions 160-218 and 743-854. Spike-specific TCR breadth and depth rose significantly after two AZD1222 doses compared with day 0 and with MenACWY recipients. Because no samples from the day 14 peak response were available, repertoires could be characterized only after the peak T cell response. Conclusions about previously exposed vaccinees are limited, since just five or six AZD1222 recipients were seropositive for SARS-CoV-2 at baseline. Reportedly, almost half of the unique spike-specific TCRs recognized epitopes lying outside the regions that are mutated in the B.1.351 and B.1.1.7 variants. Participants were mostly white British, with more females than males. The authors suggested clonal diversity may have been underestimated. In the small 56-69-year group, the increase in depth fell short of significance, most likely because of low power.

The CDR3 goes from the cysteine to the phenylalanine over 15 residues. Only the CDR3 DNA is retained, 45 bases long and in frame from the first base. Sequences LGHNA (CDR1) and YSLEER (CDR2) are obtained from the germline V gene. V is pared back by 1 base and J by 4 bases, with 14 bases lying between the germline termini. Here the sequenced sample was peripheral blood, taken on day 0 of AZD1222 vaccination. The chain joins TRBV4-3 to TRBJ2-7; a weak D assignment points to TRBD2 (7 bases agree). The sequence was collected from an adult in good health. The base sequence is TGCGCCAGCAGCCAAGGATTAGGGGGGGATTACGAGCAGTACTTC. Translated, it reads CASSQGLGGDYEQYF.